Each of the 8 T cell receptor beta chains below was sequenced from the same sample in a study of CD4+ T cells in melanoma. Data came from immunoSEQ multiplex PCR; TCRdb stores just in-frame clones and leaves some out. This sample has some 9,500 clones, with approximately 68% found just once. Sequencing was performed on cells from a culture (not recorded whether cultured in vitro). These receptors originate from a human donor with melanoma.

V is TRBV7-6 and J is TRBJ2-3; TRBD1 matches at 11 bases. From germline, CDR1 is SGHVS and CDR2 FNYEAQ. V was clipped by 0 bases and J by 3 bases; unmatched bases: 2. The CDR3 covers 16 residues. The CDR3 DNA follows: TGTGCCAGCAGCTTAGCGGGACAGGGGGTTACAGATACGCAGTATTTT. Amino acids: CASSLAGQGVTDTQYF.

In this sample, this clone turned up a few times. This chain uses TRBV5-6 with TRBJ1-2; D call uncertain. The CDR3 loop spans 13 amino acids. Germline V gene data show CDR1 as SGHDT and CDR2 as YYEEEE. V was cut by 4 bases and J by 8 bases, with 15 bases left in between. This CDR3 reads CASSPWGIYGYTF. Here the CDR3 DNA reads TGTGCCAGCAGCCCTTGGGGAATTTACGGCTACACCTTC.

The chain has TRBV7-3 and TRBJ2-3, with 8 bases lining up with TRBD2. This CDR3 has 18 residues. V lost 2 bases to trimming and J lost 1 base; unmatched junction nucleotides: 11. The germline CDR1 and CDR2 sequences are SGHTA and FQGTGA. Written as DNA, the CDR3 is TGTGCCAGCAGCTTACGGCCCGCCGGGGGGGGAGGCACAGATACGCAGTATTTT. This codes for CASSLRPAGGGGTDTQYF.

This sequence joins TRBV4-3 and TRBJ2-5, with D possibly called TRBD1 or TRBD2 (5 bases each). This CDR3 has 15 residues. V shed 4 bases and J shed 0 bases, with 12 bases lying between them. Germline V gene data show CDR1 as LGHNA and CDR2 as YSLEER. The DNA of the CDR3 is TGCGCCAGCAGCCGCCCGGGACGCCACCAAGAGACCCAGTACTTC. Amino acid sequence: CASSRPGRHQETQYF.

The genes are TRBV4-2 and TRBJ1-5, with unresolved D. Germline CDR1 and CDR2: LGHNA and YNFKEQ. The V and J ends lost 5 bases and 6 bases respectively, with 11 bases between them. The CDR3 sequence is 13 residues long. The CDR3 DNA follows: TGTGCCAGCAGCTTAGGGAGTGGTCAGCCCCAGCATTTT. Protein product: CASSLGSGQPQHF.

CDR3 amino acids: CAVPGRYLPYNYYTF. CDR3 sequence (DNA): TGTGCCGTGCCGGGACGGTACTTGCCTTACAACTACTACACCTTC. This chain connects TRBV6-1 to TRBJ1-2; D might be TRBD1 (5 bases). V gave up 11 bases and J gave up 10 bases, with 29 bases separating them. CDR1 is MNHNS and CDR2 is SASEGT in the germline V gene. The CDR3 contains 15 residues.

The chain uses TRBV5-1 and TRBJ2-5; 7 bases align to TRBD1. With V trimmed by 3 bases and J by 1 base, 6 bases remained unmatched. CDR1 and CDR2 from the germline V gene are SGHRS and YFSETQ. This CDR3 is built from 15 residues. CDR3 in amino acids: CASSSGQRIQETQYF. Here the CDR3 DNA reads TGCGCCAGCAGCTCGGGACAGCGGATCCAAGAGACCCAGTACTTC.

This rearrangement joins TRBV30 to TRBJ2-2; D ambiguous. This CDR3 has 13 residues. In germline, CDR1 is GTSNPN, CDR2 SVGIG (reference sequence). The V and J ends lost 7 bases and 7 bases respectively, with 16 bases between them. CDR3 loop: CAYAHGRDGELFF. The CDR3 nucleotides are TGTGCCTACGCCCACGGAAGAGACGGGGAGCTGTTTTTT.